This T cell receptor (beta chain) was identified during a study of cytomegalovirus exposure and HLA in healthy donors. General study findings and limits: A later analysis found common viral pathogens apparently linked to several of the most significant clusters. Earlier analysis found most TCR beta V segments productive about 90% or about 30% of the time.

These donors, healthy bone marrow donors, were studied. The germline CDR1 and CDR2 sequences are SNHLY and FYNNEI. V lost 6 bases and J 0 bases, leaving 6 bases between the germline ends. The length of the CDR3 is 12 residues. As concerns this clone: The antigen is undetermined.

The PCR employed 60 Vbeta primers together with 13 Jbeta primers. The method was immunoSEQ multiplex PCR; TCRdb's version includes in-frame clones alone and lacks a portion of them. Here the sample spans under 110,000 clones, 65% to 75% being singletons. The sequenced sample consisted of PBMCs. V gene TRBV2 combines with J gene TRBJ2-7; weak D call: TRBD1 (6 bases). The receptor's source is a female donor in good health and CMV-seronegative. The CDR3 sequence: CASRDSSYEQYF. The CDR3 bases are TGTGCCAGCAGGGACAGCTCCTACGAGCAGTACTTC.